This entry features one TCR beta chain sequence. This sample was included in a study of T cell changes during pregnancy in multiple sclerosis. The CDR3 runs 14 residues. J gave up 5 bases and V 6 bases, and 6 bases lay outside the gene matches. Looked up from germline, CDR1 is MNHEY and CDR2 is SVGAGI. Produced via immunoSEQ multiplex PCR; TCRdb's table is partial and in-frame only. Seen here are 40,000 to 60,000 clones, about nine tenths observed once, and the top ten hold about 1.5%. Sequenced here: peripheral blood, sampled in the first trimester of pregnancy. This TCR was recovered from a female donor in good health, enrolled as a control in a pregnancy study. V gene TRBV6-5 combines with J gene TRBJ2-2; 7 bases line up with TRBD2. The CDR3 loop is CASSFTSETGELFF. The CDR3 region has the DNA TGTGCCAGCAGCTTTACTAGCGAAACCGGGGAGCTGTTTTTT.